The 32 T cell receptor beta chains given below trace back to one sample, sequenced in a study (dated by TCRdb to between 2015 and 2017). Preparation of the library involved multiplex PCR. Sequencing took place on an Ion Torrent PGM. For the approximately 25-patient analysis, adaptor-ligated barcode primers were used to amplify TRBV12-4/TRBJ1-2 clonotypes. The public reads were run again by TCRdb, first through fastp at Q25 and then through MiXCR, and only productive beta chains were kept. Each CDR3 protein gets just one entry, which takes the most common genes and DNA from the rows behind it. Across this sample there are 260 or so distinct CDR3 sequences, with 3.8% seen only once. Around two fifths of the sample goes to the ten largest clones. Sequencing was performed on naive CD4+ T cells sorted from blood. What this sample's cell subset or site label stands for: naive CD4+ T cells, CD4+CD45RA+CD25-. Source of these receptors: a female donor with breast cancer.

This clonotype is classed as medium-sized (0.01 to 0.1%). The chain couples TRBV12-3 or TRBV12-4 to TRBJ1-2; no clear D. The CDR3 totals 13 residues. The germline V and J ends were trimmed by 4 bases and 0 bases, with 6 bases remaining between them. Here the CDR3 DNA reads TGTGCCAGCAGTTCCGCCTCTAACTATGGCTACACCTTC. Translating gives CASSSASNYGYTF.

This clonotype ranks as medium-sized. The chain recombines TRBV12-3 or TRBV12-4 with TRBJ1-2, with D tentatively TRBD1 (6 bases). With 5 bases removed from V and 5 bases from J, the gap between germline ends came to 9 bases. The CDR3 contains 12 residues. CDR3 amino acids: CASSLQGYGYTF. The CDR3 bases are TGTGCCAGCAGTCTACAGGGTTATGGCTACACCTTC.

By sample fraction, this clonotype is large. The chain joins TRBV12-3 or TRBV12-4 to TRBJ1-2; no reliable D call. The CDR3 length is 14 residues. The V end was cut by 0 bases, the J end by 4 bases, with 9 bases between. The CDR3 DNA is TGTGCCAGCAGTTTAGCGCTAGCCTTCTATGGCTACACCTTC. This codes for CASSLALAFYGYTF.

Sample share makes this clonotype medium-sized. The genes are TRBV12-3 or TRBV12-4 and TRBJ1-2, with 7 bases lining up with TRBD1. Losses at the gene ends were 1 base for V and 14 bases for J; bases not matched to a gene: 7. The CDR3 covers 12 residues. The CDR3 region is CASSLDRQGETF. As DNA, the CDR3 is TGTGCCAGCAGTTTAGACAGACAGGGAGAAACCTTC.

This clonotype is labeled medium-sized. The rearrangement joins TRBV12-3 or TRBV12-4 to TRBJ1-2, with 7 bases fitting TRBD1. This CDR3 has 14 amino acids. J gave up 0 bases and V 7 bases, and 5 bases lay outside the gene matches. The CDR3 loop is CASTQGQANYGYTF. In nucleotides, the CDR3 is TGTGCCAGCACCCAAGGACAGGCTAACTATGGCTACACCTTC.

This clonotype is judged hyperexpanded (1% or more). Here the CDR3 reads CASSLSQVAGYTF. The CDR3 bases are TGTGCCAGCAGCTTATCCCAGGTAGCTGGCTACACCTTC. The chain employs TRBV12-3 or TRBV12-4 and TRBJ1-2; D is unclear. The CDR3 spans 13 residues. V was pared by 6 bases and J by 7 bases, with 15 bases between.

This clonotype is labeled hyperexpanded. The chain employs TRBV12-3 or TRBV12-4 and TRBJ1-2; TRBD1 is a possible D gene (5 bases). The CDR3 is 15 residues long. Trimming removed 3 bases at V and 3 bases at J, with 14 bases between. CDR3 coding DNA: TGTGCCAGCAGTTTGCTACGACAGACACACTATGGCTACACCTTC. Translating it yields CASSLLRQTHYGYTF.

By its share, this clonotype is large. CDR3 loop: CASSLVRVRGYTF. As DNA, the CDR3 is TGTGCCAGCAGTTTAGTCAGGGTACGTGGCTACACCTTC. The V gene is TRBV12-3 or TRBV12-4, the J gene TRBJ1-2; maybe TRBD1 (5 bases). V lost 1 base and J lost 7, with 10 bases in between. The CDR3 has 13 residues.

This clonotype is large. The DNA for the CDR3 is TGTGCCAGCAGCCTACCGGGACAGGGACCCTGGGGCTACACCTTC. This sequence encodes CASSLPGQGPWGYTF. The chain combines TRBV12-3 or TRBV12-4 with TRBJ1-2, with 9 bases lining up with TRBD1. Losses at the gene ends were 6 bases for V and 8 bases for J; bases not matched to a gene: 13. There are 15 residues in the CDR3.

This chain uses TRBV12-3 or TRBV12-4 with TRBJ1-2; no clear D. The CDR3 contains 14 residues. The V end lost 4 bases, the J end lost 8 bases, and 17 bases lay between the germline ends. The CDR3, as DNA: TGTGCCAGCAGTTCGTTTCAGAGGGCAAGAGGCTACACCTTC. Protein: CASSSFQRARGYTF.

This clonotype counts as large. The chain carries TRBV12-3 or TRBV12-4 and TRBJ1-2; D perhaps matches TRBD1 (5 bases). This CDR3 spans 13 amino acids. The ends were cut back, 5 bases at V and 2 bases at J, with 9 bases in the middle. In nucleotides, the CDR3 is TGTGCCAGCAGTAAGACAGAGAACTATGGCTACACCTTC. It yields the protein CASSKTENYGYTF.

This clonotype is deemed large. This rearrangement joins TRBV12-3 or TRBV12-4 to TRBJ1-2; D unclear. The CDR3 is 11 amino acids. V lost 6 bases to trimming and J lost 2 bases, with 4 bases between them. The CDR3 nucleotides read TGTGCCAGCAGCAACAACTATGGCTACACCTTC. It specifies CASSNNYGYTF.

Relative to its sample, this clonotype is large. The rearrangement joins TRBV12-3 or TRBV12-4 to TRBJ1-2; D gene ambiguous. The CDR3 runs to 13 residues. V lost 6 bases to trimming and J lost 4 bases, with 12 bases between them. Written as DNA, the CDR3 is TGTGCCAGCAGCCCACTCATTTCCTATGGCTACACCTTC. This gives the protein CASSPLISYGYTF.

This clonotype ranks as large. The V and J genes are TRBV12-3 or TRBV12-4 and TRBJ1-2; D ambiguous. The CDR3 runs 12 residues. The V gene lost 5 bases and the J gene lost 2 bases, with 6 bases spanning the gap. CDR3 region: CASSPTNYGYTF. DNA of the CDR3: TGTGCCAGCAGTCCTACGAACTATGGCTACACCTTC.

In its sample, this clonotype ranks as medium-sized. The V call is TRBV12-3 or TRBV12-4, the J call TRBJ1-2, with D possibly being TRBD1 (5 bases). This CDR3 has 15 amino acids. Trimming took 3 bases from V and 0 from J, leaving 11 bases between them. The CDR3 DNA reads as TGTGCCAGCAGTTTCCGGCGACAGCCTAACTATGGCTACACCTTC. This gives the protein CASSFRRQPNYGYTF.

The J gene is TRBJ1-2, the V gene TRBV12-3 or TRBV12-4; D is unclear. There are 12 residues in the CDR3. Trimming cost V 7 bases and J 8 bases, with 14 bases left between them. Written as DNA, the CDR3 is TGTGCCAGCACCGTTGGAGGGTACGGCTACACCTTC. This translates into CASTVGGYGYTF.

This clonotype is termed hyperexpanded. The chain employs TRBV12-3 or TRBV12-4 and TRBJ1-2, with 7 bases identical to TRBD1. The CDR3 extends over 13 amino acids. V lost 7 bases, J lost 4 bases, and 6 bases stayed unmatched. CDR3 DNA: TGTGCCAGCACCCCACGACAGGGCTATGGCTACACCTTC. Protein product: CASTPRQGYGYTF.

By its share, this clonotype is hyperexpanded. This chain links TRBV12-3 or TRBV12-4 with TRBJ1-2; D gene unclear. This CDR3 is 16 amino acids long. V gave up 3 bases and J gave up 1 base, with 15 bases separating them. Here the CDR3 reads CASSFSFSTVNYGYTF. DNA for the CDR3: TGTGCCAGCAGTTTTAGTTTCTCGACGGTTAACTATGGCTACACCTTC.

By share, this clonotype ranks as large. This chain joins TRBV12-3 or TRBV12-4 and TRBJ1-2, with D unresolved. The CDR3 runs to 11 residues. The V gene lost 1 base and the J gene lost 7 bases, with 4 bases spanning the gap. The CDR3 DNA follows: TGTGCCAGCAGTTTAGGGATTGGCTACACCTTC. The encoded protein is CASSLGIGYTF.

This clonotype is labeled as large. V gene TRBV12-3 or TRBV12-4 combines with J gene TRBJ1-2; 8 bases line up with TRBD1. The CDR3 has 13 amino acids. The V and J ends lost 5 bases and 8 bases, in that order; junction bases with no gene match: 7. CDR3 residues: CASSSLDRGGYTF. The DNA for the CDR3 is TGTGCCAGCAGTAGTCTCGACAGGGGCGGCTACACCTTC.

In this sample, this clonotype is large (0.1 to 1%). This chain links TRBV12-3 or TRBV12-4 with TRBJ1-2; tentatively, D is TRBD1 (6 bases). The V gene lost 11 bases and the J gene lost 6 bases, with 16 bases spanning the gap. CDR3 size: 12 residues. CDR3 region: CASSSHRDGYTF. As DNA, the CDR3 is TGTGCCTCCTCCTCTCACAGGGATGGCTACACCTTC.

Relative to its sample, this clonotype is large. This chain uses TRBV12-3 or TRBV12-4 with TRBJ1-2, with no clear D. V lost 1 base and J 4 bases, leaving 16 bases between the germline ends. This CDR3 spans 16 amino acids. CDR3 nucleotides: TGTGCCAGCAGTTTAGGGATCGGCAGGAGAACCTATGGCTACACCTTC. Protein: CASSLGIGRRTYGYTF.

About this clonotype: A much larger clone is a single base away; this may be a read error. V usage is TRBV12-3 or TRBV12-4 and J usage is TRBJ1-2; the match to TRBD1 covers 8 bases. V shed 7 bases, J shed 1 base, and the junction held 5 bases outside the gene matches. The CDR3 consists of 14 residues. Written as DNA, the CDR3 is TGTGCCAGCACCCAAGGACAGGGTAACTATGGCTACACCTTC. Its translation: CASTQGQGNYGYTF.

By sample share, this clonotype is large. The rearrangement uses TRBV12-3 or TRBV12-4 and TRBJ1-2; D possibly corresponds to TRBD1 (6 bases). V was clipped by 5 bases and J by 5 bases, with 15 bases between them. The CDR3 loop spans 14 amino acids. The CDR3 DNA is TGTGCCAGCAGTCCCCAGGACAGCGATTATGGCTACACCTTC. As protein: CASSPQDSDYGYTF.

The CDR3: CASSRDLWGGYTF. The DNA of the CDR3 is TGTGCCAGCAGTCGGGACCTATGGGGCGGCTACACCTTC. The chain recombines TRBV12-3 or TRBV12-4 with TRBJ1-2, with D tentatively TRBD1 (5 bases). Deletions cut 5 bases from V and 8 bases from J, with 15 bases between. The CDR3 sequence is 13 residues long.

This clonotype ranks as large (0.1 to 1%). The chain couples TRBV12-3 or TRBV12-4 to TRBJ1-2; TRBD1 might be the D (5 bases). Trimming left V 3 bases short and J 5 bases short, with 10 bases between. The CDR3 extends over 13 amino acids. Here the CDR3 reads CASSLGTTYGYTF. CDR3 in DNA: TGTGCCAGCAGTTTGGGGACTACGTATGGCTACACCTTC.

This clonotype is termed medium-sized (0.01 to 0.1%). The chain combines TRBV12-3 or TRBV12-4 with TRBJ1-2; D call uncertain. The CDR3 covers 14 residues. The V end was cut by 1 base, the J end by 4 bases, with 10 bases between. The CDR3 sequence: CASSLDFVLYGYTF. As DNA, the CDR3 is TGTGCCAGCAGTTTAGATTTTGTCCTCTATGGCTACACCTTC.

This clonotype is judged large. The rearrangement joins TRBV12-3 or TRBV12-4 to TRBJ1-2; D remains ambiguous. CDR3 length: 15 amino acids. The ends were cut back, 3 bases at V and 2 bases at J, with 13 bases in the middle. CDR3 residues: CASSLLLAGNYGYTF. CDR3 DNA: TGTGCCAGCAGTTTGTTGTTGGCGGGGAACTATGGCTACACCTTC.

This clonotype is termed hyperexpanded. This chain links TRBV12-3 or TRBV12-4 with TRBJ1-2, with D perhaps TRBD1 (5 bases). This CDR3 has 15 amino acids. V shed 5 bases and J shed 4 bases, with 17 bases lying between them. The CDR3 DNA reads TGTGCCAGCAGTCCCGAGTCGGGACGGATCTATGGCTACACCTTC. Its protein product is CASSPESGRIYGYTF.

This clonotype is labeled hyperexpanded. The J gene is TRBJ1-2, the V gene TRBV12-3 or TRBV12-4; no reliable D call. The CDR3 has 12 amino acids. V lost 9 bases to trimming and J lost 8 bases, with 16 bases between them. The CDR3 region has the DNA TGTGCCAGTAGCAGACGGTCCTTAGGCTACACCTTC. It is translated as CASSRRSLGYTF.

DNA of the CDR3: TGTGCCAGCAGTTCACAGAGGGCACATGGCTACACCTTC. Its protein is CASSSQRAHGYTF. The V gene is TRBV12-3 or TRBV12-4, the J gene TRBJ1-2; no clear D. This CDR3 has 13 amino acids. The V and J ends lost 4 bases and 6 bases respectively, with 12 bases between them.

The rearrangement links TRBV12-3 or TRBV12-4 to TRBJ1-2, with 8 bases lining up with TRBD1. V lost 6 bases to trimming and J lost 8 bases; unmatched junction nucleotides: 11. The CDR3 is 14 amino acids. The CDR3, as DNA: TGTGCCAGCAGAGCGAATGGACAGGGTCGGGGCTACACCTTC. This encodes CASRANGQGRGYTF.